This T cell receptor beta chain was retrieved from a study of metastatic and nonmetastatic thyroid tumors. MiXCR re-clonotyped the PCR reads for TCRdb. The table shows some 20,000 clones, with roughly 36% occurring only once. Patients underwent thyroid surgery, and none had received any treatment before it. The length of the CDR3 is 13 residues. Germline-derived CDR1 and CDR2 are MGHDK and SYGVNS. The V end lost 2 bases, the J end lost 4 bases, and 8 bases lay between the germline ends. This chain joins TRBV25-1 and TRBJ1-2; D gene ambiguous. The sample comprised tumor tissue. This TCR was recovered from a female donor with papillary thyroid cancer or a benign thyroid nodule (not recorded which). Some clones in this sample may be carry-over from other donors' samples. The CDR3 DNA sequence: TGTGCCAGCAGTGAAGGTCTAGGCTATGGCTACACCTTC. Translating it yields CASSEGLGYGYTF.